Below, 7 T cell receptor beta chains from the same sample are listed, as sequenced in a study of blood T cell repertoires in COVID-19. Sequenced by immunoSEQ multiplex PCR; TCRdb stores in-frame clones only, minus some. The top ten clones hold under 3% of a sample with some 310,000 clones, almost 90% of them seen once. Sequenced material: peripheral blood. These receptors all stem from a woman in her 30s with COVID-19, enrolled during active disease.

The gene calls are TRBV5-1 and TRBJ2-7; 7 positions agree with TRBD1. Trimming removed 0 bases from V and 5 bases from J; junction bases left unmatched: 8. The germline V gene encodes CDR1 SGHRS and CDR2 YFSETQ. CDR3 size: 15 residues. CDR3 in amino acids: CASSLGGGSIHEQYF. In nucleotides, the CDR3 is TGCGCCAGCAGCTTGGGAGGGGGCTCCATACACGAGCAGTACTTC. Full variable domain (rest looked up from reference TRBV5-1 and TRBJ2-7): KAGVTQTPRYLIKTRGQQVTLSCSPISGHRSVSWYQQTPGQGLQFLFEYFSETQRNKGNFPGRFSGRQFSNSRSEMNVSTLELGDSALYLCASSLGGGSIHEQYFGPGTRLTVT.

The V call is TRBV11-2, the J call TRBJ2-2, with a weak D call TRBD2 (5 bases). The V gene lost 2 bases and the J gene lost 6 bases, with 13 bases spanning the gap. CDR1 is SGHAT, CDR2 FQNNGV, per germline. The length of the CDR3 is 15 residues. CDR3 DNA sequence: TGTGCCAGCAGCTTAAGGTCGGGAACCCCCGGGGAGCTGTTTTTT. Its translation is CASSLRSGTPGELFF.

For this clone: A far bigger clonotype differs at one base, so this is likely a read error. V is TRBV25-1 and J is TRBJ2-3; maybe TRBD1 (6 bases). The CDR3 extends over 13 amino acids. V shed 5 bases and J shed 0 bases, with 6 bases lying between them. Germline assignment: CDR1 MGHDK and CDR2 SYGVNS. The CDR3 region is CASSRGSTDTQYF. The CDR3 bases are TGTGCCAGCAGTAGGGGGAGCACAGATACGCAGTATTTT. The variable domain in full, completed from reference TRBV25-1 and TRBJ2-3, reads EADIYQTPRYLVIGTGKKITLECSQTMGHDKMYWYQQDPGMELHLIHYSYGVNSTEKGDLSSESTVSRIRTEHFPLTLESARPSHTSQYLCASSRGSTDTQYFGPGTRLTVL.

The chain employs TRBV30 and TRBJ1-4, with 7 bases identical to TRBD1. The V gene end was trimmed by 4 bases and the J gene end by 5 bases; junction bases not matched to a gene: 4. The germline V gene has CDR1 GTSNPN and CDR2 SVGIG (reference sequence). The CDR3 covers 13 residues. The CDR3 DNA follows: TGTGCCTGGACAGGACAGGACAATGAAAAACTGTTTTTT. This sequence encodes CAWTGQDNEKLFF.

In its sample, this clone was seen once. The chain recombines TRBV19 with TRBJ1-2; TRBD1 matches 8 bases. V dropped 4 bases and J dropped 6; count of bases not matched to a gene: 10. The V gene's germline CDR1 is LNHDA and CDR2 SQIVND (reference sequence). This CDR3 comprises 15 residues. CDR3 in DNA: TGTGCCAGTAGTACCGGGGACAGGCTTTTAGATGGCTACACCTTC. Amino acid sequence: CASSTGDRLLDGYTF.

The chain employs TRBV5-1 and TRBJ2-7; 9 nucleotides agree with TRBD1. Germline loops: CDR1 SGHRS, CDR2 YFSETQ. After removal of 0 bases from V and 6 bases from J, the junction contained 4 bases not matched to a gene. CDR3 length equals 14 residues. CDR3 coding DNA: TGCGCCAGCAGCTTGGTCACAGGGGGCGTCGAGCAGTACTTC. Protein: CASSLVTGGVEQYF. The complete variable domain, with remaining parts taken from reference TRBV5-1 and TRBJ2-7, reads KAGVTQTPRYLIKTRGQQVTLSCSPISGHRSVSWYQQTPGQGLQFLFEYFSETQRNKGNFPGRFSGRQFSNSRSEMNVSTLELGDSALYLCASSLVTGGVEQYFGPGTRLTVT.

The chain recombines TRBV29-1 with TRBJ1-2; the D gene is possibly TRBD1 (6 bases). This CDR3 has 12 amino acids. Germline V gene sequence: CDR1 SQVTM, CDR2 ANQGSEA. V was cut by 6 bases and J by 2 bases, with 10 bases left in between. The CDR3 region has the DNA TGCAGCGTGGTTACAGGGAACTATGGCTACACCTTC. Encoded protein: CSVVTGNYGYTF.